The 5 T cell receptor beta chains below come from one sample, sequenced in a study of Ad26.COV2.S vaccination and SARS-CoV-2 variants. Described treatment: around 19 received Ad26.COV2.S at low or high dose, single or two shots; about 5 received placebo; per-sample allocation not given. The investigators took samples on day 63 after the first vaccine or placebo injection. Using immunoSEQ multiplex PCR, the repertoire was profiled, and TCRdb retains in-frame clones only, with some absent. The table records approximately 350,000 clones, around 90% of them present only once. Here the sequenced sample was peripheral blood, taken in a trial of Ad26.COV2.S vaccine versus placebo. The receptor set was obtained from a person between 18 and 65 years old who received the Ad26.COV2.S COVID-19 vaccine or a placebo.

In its sample, this clone was seen many times. The chain is built from TRBV4-2 and TRBJ1-2, with 8 nucleotides matching TRBD1. Germline CDR1 LGHNA, CDR2 YNFKEQ. V gave up 4 bases and J gave up 7 bases; unmatched junction bases: 8. This CDR3 is 14 amino acids long. The CDR3 is CASSRETGAGGYTF. CDR3 nucleotides: TGTGCCAGCAGCCGGGAGACAGGGGCGGGTGGCTACACCTTC.

The chain recombines TRBV7-8 with TRBJ2-1; TRBD1 matches at 7 bases. The germline CDR1 and CDR2 sequences are SGHVS and FQNEAQ. The CDR3 consists of 16 residues. The trim removed 2 bases at V and 3 bases at J, leaving 7 bases unmatched. CDR3 in DNA: TGTGCCAGCAGCTTAACCACAGGGGCGGTCTACAATGAGCAGTTCTTC. Its translation: CASSLTTGAVYNEQFF.

The V gene is TRBV30, the J gene TRBJ1-3; D is ambiguous. Trimming stripped 6 bases from V and 0 bases from J, with 12 bases between. The germline gives CDR1 GTSNPN, CDR2 SVGIG (reference sequence). This CDR3 contains 14 residues. In nucleotides, the CDR3 is TGTGCCTGTTTGGGGTTGGGCTCTGGAAACACCATATATTTT. This gives the protein CACLGLGSGNTIYF.

The chain combines TRBV30 with TRBJ1-2; possible D gene TRBD1, 5 bases. The CDR3 runs to 11 residues. Germline CDR1 reads GTSNPN; CDR2 reads SVGIG (reference sequence). V shed 1 base and J shed 8 bases, with 8 bases lying between them. The CDR3, as DNA: TGTGCCTGGAGTGGACAGTACGGCTACACCTTC. It codes for CAWSGQYGYTF.

The J gene is TRBJ1-5, the V gene TRBV11-2; TRBD1 might be the D (5 bases). V was trimmed by 5 bases and J by 2 bases, leaving 13 bases between them. Germline CDR1 is SGHAT and CDR2 is FQNNGV. The CDR3 totals 15 residues. This CDR3 is CASSPGTGGNQPQHF. The CDR3, as DNA: TGTGCCAGCAGCCCGGGGACTGGGGGCAATCAGCCCCAGCATTTT. The full variable domain, its missing parts supplied by reference TRBV11-2 and TRBJ1-5, is EAGVAQSPRYKIIEKRQSVAFWCNPISGHATLYWYQQILGQGPKLLIQFQNNGVVDDSQLPKDRFSAERLKGVDSTLKIQPAKLEDSAVYLCASSPGTGGNQPQHFGDGTRLSIL.